The next 31 T cell receptor beta chains were all read from a single sample in a study of T cell repertoires in cytomegalovirus infection. TCRdb itself ran the reads through MiXCR, one entry per CDR3 protein. The repertoire consists of about 490,000 distinct CDR3 sequences, with about 10% occurring once and the leading ten covering approximately 10%. Input material: PBMCs. Every receptor here comes from a human donor in good health (CMV status not recorded). Some clones in this sample may be carry-over from other donors' samples.

Ten or more counts support this clonotype. This sequence joins TRBV5-1 and TRBJ1-6; TRBD1 matches at 9 bases. V shed 6 bases and J 9 bases; nucleotides not matched to a gene: 10. The CDR3 loop spans 15 amino acids. Germline CDR1 SGHRS, CDR2 YFSETQ. CDR3 nucleotide sequence: TGCGCCAGCAACAAGGCCGGGACAGGGAGTTCACCCCTCCACTTT. It yields the protein CASNKAGTGSSPLHF.

This clonotype was recorded at least ten times. The chain couples TRBV11-3 to TRBJ2-1; 11 positions match TRBD1. The germline V gene encodes CDR1 SGHNT and CDR2 YENEEA. The CDR3 has 16 residues. Trimming removed 4 bases from V and 3 bases from J; junction bases left unmatched: 5. The CDR3 region is CASSSGTGGLYNEQFF. The CDR3 bases are TGTGCCAGCAGCTCCGGGACAGGGGGGCTCTACAATGAGCAGTTCTTC.

This clonotype was seen repeatedly, ten times or more. The rearrangement uses TRBV7-3 and TRBJ2-1; a possible D gene is TRBD1 (6 bases). CDR1 is SGHTA, CDR2 FQGTGA, per germline. The CDR3 covers 14 residues. The V end was cut by 5 bases, the J end by 6 bases, with 14 bases between. The CDR3 loop reads CASSPIRDTNEQFF. CDR3 nucleotides: TGTGCCAGCAGCCCAATCCGGGACACCAATGAGCAGTTCTTC.

This clonotype appeared a few times. V and J are TRBV19 and TRBJ1-4; 7 positions match TRBD1. The CDR3 extends over 15 amino acids. V gave up 5 bases and J gave up 3 bases; unmatched junction bases: 6. Germline assignment: CDR1 LNHDA and CDR2 SQIVND (reference sequence). CDR3: CASSAHRGANEKLFF. In nucleotides, the CDR3 is TGTGCCAGTAGTGCGCACAGGGGAGCTAATGAAAAACTGTTTTTT.

This clonotype occurred many times. V usage is TRBV2 and J usage is TRBJ2-5, with TRBD2 matching over 12 bases. The CDR3 spans 16 residues. Germline lookup yields CDR1 SNHLY and CDR2 FYNNEI. V shed 6 bases, J shed 1 base, and the junction held 6 bases outside the gene matches. In DNA, the CDR3 is TGTGCCAGCAGGCCTCTAGCGGGGGGGTCCCAAGAGACCCAGTACTTC. Its protein is CASRPLAGGSQETQYF.

This clonotype appeared many times. The rearrangement links TRBV7-3 to TRBJ2-3; weak D call: TRBD2 (6 bases). Germline V gene lookup returns CDR1 SGHTA and CDR2 FQGTGA. With 5 bases removed from V and 0 bases from J, the gap between germline ends came to 15 bases. The CDR3 sequence is 16 residues long. Here the CDR3 reads CASSIGGVGSTDTQYF. The CDR3 bases are TGTGCCAGCAGCATTGGAGGGGTCGGAAGCACAGATACGCAGTATTTT.

This clonotype was counted at least ten times. The V call is TRBV29-1, the J call TRBJ1-1, with a possible D match to TRBD1 (6 bases). CDR1 and CDR2 (germline): SQVTM, ANQGSEA. The length of the CDR3 is 14 residues. Trimming removed 4 bases at V and 5 bases at J, with 17 bases between. The CDR3 protein is CSVAAGHRRTEAFF. The CDR3 coding sequence is TGCAGCGTTGCAGCGGGACATCGAAGGACTGAAGCTTTCTTT.

Many counts were recorded for this clonotype. V and J are TRBV4-1 and TRBJ2-2; 8 bases are a match to TRBD1. The length of the CDR3 is 16 residues. Germline trimming cut 2 bases from V and 3 bases from J; bases unmatched to any gene: 5. CDR1 and CDR2 (germline): MGHRA, YSYEKL. In nucleotides, the CDR3 is TGCGCCAGCAGCCAACCCGAACAGGGGGACACCGGGGAGCTGTTTTTT. It yields the protein CASSQPEQGDTGELFF.

This clonotype was detected many times. The chain couples TRBV20-1 to TRBJ2-2; 11 bases agree with TRBD2. J was trimmed by 4 bases and V by 6 bases; bases with no gene match: 10. Germline loops: CDR1 DFQATT, CDR2 SNEGSKA (reference sequence). The CDR3 spans 16 residues. CDR3 DNA: TGCAGTGCCACCGGGGGGACTAGCGGCCCCACCGGGGAGCTGTTTTTT. This sequence encodes CSATGGTSGPTGELFF.

Many counts were recorded for this clonotype. The chain carries TRBV6-1 and TRBJ1-1; TRBD1 is a possible D gene (6 bases). The V gene lost 2 bases and the J gene lost 6 bases, with 28 bases spanning the gap. Germline assignment: CDR1 MNHNS and CDR2 SASEGT. This CDR3 is 19 amino acids long. The chain's CDR3 is CASSEMGGAGVGNLAEAFF. As DNA, the CDR3 is TGTGCCAGCAGTGAAATGGGGGGGGCGGGAGTGGGGAATTTAGCTGAAGCTTTCTTT.

This clonotype appeared a few times. This chain uses TRBV2 with TRBJ1-2; TRBD1 matches 10 bases. The V gene's germline CDR1 is SNHLY and CDR2 FYNNEI. V was pared by 6 bases and J by 0 bases, with 7 bases of the junction left unmatched. The CDR3 is made up of 16 amino acids. The CDR3 nucleotides are TGTGCCAGCAGCGAGGGACAGGGGAGTGCTAACTATGGCTACACCTTC. It translates to CASSEGQGSANYGYTF.

This clonotype showed up many times. The V gene is TRBV12-3 or TRBV12-4, the J gene TRBJ1-1; D gene ambiguous. This CDR3 is built from 14 residues. V was shortened by 2 bases and J by 0 bases, with 7 bases between the two germline ends. Written as DNA, the CDR3 is TGTGCCAGCAGTTTAAGTTCTTTGAACACTGAAGCTTTCTTT. Its protein is CASSLSSLNTEAFF.

This clonotype was seen at least ten times. The V call is TRBV7-9, the J call TRBJ2-3; TRBD2 is a possible D gene (5 bases). V shed 1 base and J shed 6 bases, with 8 bases lying between them. The length of the CDR3 is 13 residues. The germline CDR1 and CDR2 sequences are SEHNR and FQNEAQ (reference sequence). This CDR3 is CASSLGGYDTQYF. The CDR3 DNA is TGTGCCAGCAGCTTAGGAGGGTACGATACGCAGTATTTT.

The chain employs TRBV7-9 and TRBJ2-5; D possibly corresponds to TRBD1 (6 bases). V was cut by 1 base and J by 2 bases, with 14 bases left in between. CDR1 SEHNR and CDR2 FQNEAQ come from the germline V gene (reference sequence). The CDR3 is 16 residues long. This CDR3 reads CASSLVPGDFQETQYF. The CDR3 nucleotides are TGTGCCAGCAGCTTAGTTCCAGGGGATTTTCAAGAGACCCAGTACTTC.

This clonotype was seen a handful of times. The CDR3 DNA reads as TGTGCCAGCACTAGAGGAGGCCCTAATGAGCAGTTCTTC. Translating gives CASTRGGPNEQFF. V and J are TRBV6-2 or TRBV6-3 and TRBJ2-1; a possible D gene is TRBD2 (5 bases). The CDR3 has 13 amino acids. Germline V gene sequence: CDR1 MNHEY, CDR2 SVGEGT. The germline V and J ends were trimmed by 7 bases and 7 bases, with 14 bases remaining between them.

Note on this clonotype: A read error may explain this, as a much larger clone is one base away. The rearrangement uses TRBV5-6 and TRBJ1-1; 7 nucleotides align to TRBD1. V was pared by 3 bases and J by 7 bases, with 3 bases of the junction left unmatched. The CDR3 is 12 residues long. Looked up from germline, CDR1 is SGHDT and CDR2 is YYEEEE. The CDR3 DNA reads TGTGCCAGCAGCTGGGACAGAATTGAAGCTTTCTTT. Protein product: CASSWDRIEAFF.

This clonotype was counted ten times or more. V and J are TRBV12-5 and TRBJ1-1; tentative D call: TRBD1 (5 bases). This CDR3 is built from 13 residues. Germline-derived CDR1 and CDR2 are LGHNT and FRNRAP. V was pared by 3 bases and J by 6 bases, with 11 bases between. The CDR3 sequence: CASGFQGGAEAFF. The DNA for the CDR3 is TGTGCTAGTGGTTTCCAGGGTGGGGCTGAAGCTTTCTTT.

The chain links TRBV5-1 to TRBJ2-5; a possible D gene is TRBD2 (7 bases). V lost 6 bases and J lost 4, with 16 bases in between. Germline CDR1 is SGHRS and CDR2 is YFSETQ. The CDR3 covers 14 residues. CDR3: CASNSGGLRETQYF. DNA of the CDR3: TGCGCCAGCAACTCGGGGGGCCTCCGAGAGACCCAGTACTTC.

Of note for this clonotype: A much larger clone lies one base from this, so it may be a read error. V usage is TRBV9 and J usage is TRBJ1-1; D is uncertain. Trimming took off 3 bases at V and 1 base at J, with 13 bases between the two ends. Germline V gene lookup returns CDR1 SGDLS and CDR2 YYNGEE. The CDR3 consists of 15 residues. The CDR3 protein is CASSAAGGTNTEAFF. CDR3 sequence (DNA): TGTGCCAGCAGCGCCGCGGGAGGAACGAACACTGAAGCTTTCTTT.

This clonotype was detected ten times or more. The chain carries TRBV2 and TRBJ1-6; D not resolved. V lost 1 base, J lost 6 bases, and 13 bases lay in between. The CDR3 spans 16 residues. The germline CDR1 and CDR2 sequences are SNHLY and FYNNEI. CDR3 sequence (DNA): TGTGCCAGCAGTGAAGACGCAGGCGGCTTTAATTCACCCCTCCACTTT. Its translation: CASSEDAGGFNSPLHF.

This clonotype has a count of ten or more. This sequence joins TRBV6-8 and TRBJ1-3; D is undetermined. Trimming took off 0 bases at V and 3 bases at J, with 12 bases between the two ends. The germline CDR1 and CDR2 sequences are MNHGY and SAAAGT. The CDR3 is 16 amino acids. The CDR3 protein is CASSYSSQANGNTIYF. The CDR3 coding sequence is TGTGCCAGCAGTTACTCTTCGCAGGCGAATGGAAACACCATATATTTT.

This clonotype was observed a handful of times. V gene TRBV9 combines with J gene TRBJ2-1; 9 nucleotides match TRBD2. Germline CDR1 reads SGDLS; CDR2 reads YYNGEE. This CDR3 region has 15 residues. Trimming cost V 0 bases and J 9 bases; bases outside gene matches: 7. In nucleotides, the CDR3 is TGTGCCAGCAGCGTAGGGGCGGGGGGGCCTCGTGAGCAGTTCTTC. The encoded protein is CASSVGAGGPREQFF.

This clonotype has ten or more counts. The CDR3, as DNA: TGCAGTGCCCCCTACCCTGGGGCCAACGTCCTGACTTTC. Protein product: CSAPYPGANVLTF. The V and J genes are TRBV20-1 and TRBJ2-6; D gene uncertain. The ends were cut back, 6 bases at V and 2 bases at J, with 8 bases in the middle. Germline assignment: CDR1 DFQATT and CDR2 SNEGSKA (reference sequence). The CDR3 extends over 13 amino acids.

The chain recombines TRBV6-5 with TRBJ2-7; 8 bases map to TRBD1. Looked up from germline, CDR1 is MNHEY and CDR2 is SVGAGI. The trim removed 2 bases at V and 2 bases at J, leaving 8 bases unmatched. CDR3 length: 16 residues. CDR3 residues: CASSYRDRLGTYEQYF. The CDR3, as DNA: TGTGCCAGCAGTTACCGGGACAGGTTAGGGACCTACGAGCAGTACTTC.

This clonotype appeared a few times. This CDR3 reads CASSLAIQGGYGYTF. The CDR3 DNA sequence: TGCGCCAGCAGCTTGGCCATACAGGGTGGCTATGGCTACACCTTC. The chain joins TRBV5-1 to TRBJ1-2; D might be TRBD1 (6 bases). Germline V gives CDR1 SGHRS, CDR2 YFSETQ. The CDR3 contains 15 residues. The V and J ends lost 0 bases and 4 bases respectively, with 13 bases between them.

This clonotype was counted ten times or more. The chain links TRBV27 to TRBJ2-5, with 7 bases matching TRBD1. Germline V gene sequence: CDR1 MNHEY, CDR2 SMNVEV (reference sequence). After removal of 6 bases from V and 3 bases from J, the junction contained 7 bases not matched to a gene. CDR3 length equals 14 residues. The CDR3 sequence is CASRAGQGEETQYF. In DNA, the CDR3 is TGTGCCAGCAGGGCTGGGCAGGGGGAAGAGACCCAGTACTTC.

The table lists this clonotype with a few counts. The chain's CDR3 is CASSWGLAYNEQFF. The DNA of the CDR3 is TGTGCCAGCAGCTGGGGACTAGCTTACAATGAGCAGTTCTTC. V gene TRBV12-3 or TRBV12-4 combines with J gene TRBJ2-1; 9 nucleotides agree with TRBD2. The CDR3 totals 14 residues. After removal of 6 bases from V and 4 bases from J, the junction contained 4 bases not matched to a gene.

This clonotype was seen more than once but under ten times. J is TRBJ2-5 and V is TRBV20-1, with 8 bases aligning to TRBD2. The germline CDR1 and CDR2 sequences are DFQATT and SNEGSKA (reference sequence). Trimming cost V 0 bases and J 2 bases; bases outside gene matches: 17. The CDR3 length is 19 residues. The CDR3 reads CSARDPPRRRGDPQETQYF. The CDR3 region has the DNA TGCAGTGCTAGAGATCCCCCCAGGCGGCGGGGGGACCCTCAAGAGACCCAGTACTTC.

This clonotype appeared many times. The genes are TRBV7-9 and TRBJ2-1; D unresolved. V was trimmed by 6 bases and J by 0 bases, leaving 9 bases between them. The germline gives CDR1 SEHNR, CDR2 FQNEAQ (reference sequence). The CDR3 loop spans 14 amino acids. The CDR3 DNA is TGTGCCAGCAGATCCGCCAGCTCCTACAATGAGCAGTTCTTC. Translation gives CASRSASSYNEQFF.

This clonotype was counted many times. This rearrangement joins TRBV19 to TRBJ1-1; unclear D gene. In germline, CDR1 is LNHDA, CDR2 SQIVND (reference sequence). This CDR3 is 13 amino acids long. Trimming took 8 bases from V and 4 from J, leaving 14 bases between them. CDR3 coding DNA: TGTGCCAGTGAGGTGGCGATGAGCACTGAAGCTTTCTTT. Amino acid sequence: CASEVAMSTEAFF.

In its sample, this clonotype was seen many times. The genes are TRBV20-1 and TRBJ2-1; D assignment may be TRBD1 or TRBD2 (5 bases each). Germline V gene data show CDR1 as DFQATT and CDR2 as SNEGSKA (reference sequence). Trimming took 0 bases from V and 0 from J, leaving 15 bases between them. CDR3 length: 17 amino acids. DNA for the CDR3: TGCAGTGCTAGAGATCCTCACTCGGGGCGCTCCTACAATGAGCAGTTCTTC. It specifies CSARDPHSGRSYNEQFF.